Listed below are T cell receptor beta chains from one sample, sequenced in a study of T cells in pancreatic ductal adenocarcinoma. Method: immunoSEQ multiplex PCR; TCRdb's copy keeps in-frame clones and lacks some. Among 9,000 to 15,000 clones listed, just over 85% were seen once. The sequencing input was PBMCs. The receptor source for this set is a human donor with pancreatic ductal adenocarcinoma. The CDR3 runs from the conserved cysteine through the conserved F or W. D genes are given only for firm matches. Clone size is stated in some rows and not others, as once, few, many or a class when expanded.

clone size | D gene | J gene | V gene | CDR3 protein | CDR3 DNA
. | . | TRBJ2-1 | TRBV7-3 | CASSLTPNEYNEQFF | TGTGCCAGCAGCTTAACACCTAACGAGTACAATGAGCAGTTCTTC
. | TRBD1 | TRBJ1-5 | TRBV7-2 | CASSSGDRAVQPQHF | TGTGCCAGCAGTTCGGGGGACAGGGCGGTTCAGCCCCAGCATTTT
. | TRBD2 | TRBJ2-1 | TRBV7-2 | CASSVTGTSGSSSYNEQFF | TGTGCCAGCAGCGTAACCGGGACTAGCGGTAGTAGCTCCTACAATGAGCAGTTCTTC
. | TRBD1 | TRBJ2-7 | TRBV6-5 | CASSPGTGNYEQYF | TGTGCCAGCAGTCCCGGGACAGGTAACTACGAGCAGTACTTC
. | . | TRBJ1-1 | TRBV19 | CASSIGRDRNTEAFF | TGTGCCAGTAGTATAGGAAGAGACAGGAACACTGAAGCTTTCTTT
medium-sized | TRBD2 | TRBJ2-7 | TRBV28 | CASLAGSSYEQYF | TGTGCCAGCTTAGCGGGTAGCTCCTACGAGCAGTACTTC
. | TRBD2 | TRBJ2-3 | TRBV7-8 | CASSQERVLAGSTDTQYF | TGTGCCAGCAGCCAGGAGAGGGTCCTAGCGGGGTCAACAGATACGCAGTATTTT
. | . | TRBJ2-2 | TRBV18 | CASSPFGFRWARVELFF | TGTGCCAGCTCACCATTCGGATTCAGGTGGGCCCGTGTGGAGCTGTTTTTT
. | . | TRBJ2-7 | TRBV12-5 | CASGPHEQYF | TGTGCTAGTGGGCCCCACGAGCAGTACTTC
. | . | TRBJ2-1 | TRBV7-9 | CASSPQEYYNEQFF | TGTGCCAGCAGCCCCCAGGAGTACTACAATGAGCAGTTCTTC
. | TRBD1 | TRBJ1-6 | TRBV9 | CASSPGQGPNSPLHF | TGTGCCAGCAGCCCAGGACAGGGCCCAAATTCACCCCTCCACTTT
few | . | TRBJ2-2 | TRBV7-8 | CASSPRQGGTGELFF | TGTGCCAGCAGCCCCCGACAGGGAGGCACCGGGGAGCTGTTTTTT
. | TRBD1 | TRBJ1-4 | TRBV5-6 | CASRGDSPTNEKLFF | TGTGCCAGCAGGGGGGACAGCCCAACTAATGAAAAACTGTTTTTT
. | TRBD2 | TRBJ2-1 | TRBV29-1 | CSTTGRLAGGPRGNEQFF | TGCAGTACAACAGGTCGACTAGCGGGAGGGCCAAGGGGCAATGAGCAGTTCTTC
. | . | TRBJ1-2 | TRBV6-5 | CASRITGNYGYTF | TGTGCCAGCAGAATTACAGGGAACTATGGCTACACCTTC
. | TRBD1 | TRBJ2-7 | TRBV6-6 | CASRDGTGGEQYF | TGTGCCAGCAGGGACGGGACAGGGGGAGAGCAGTACTTC
few | . | TRBJ1-2 | TRBV10-3 | CAISESNEYGYTF | TGTGCCATCAGTGAGTCGAACGAATATGGCTACACCTTC
. | TRBD1 | TRBJ1-4 | TRBV5-4 | CASSSGGGEKLFF | TGTGCCAGCAGTTCAGGGGGAGGAGAAAAACTGTTTTTT
once | . | TRBJ2-1 | TRBV7-2 | CASSYAGFQGKRNEQFF | TGTGCCAGCAGCTATGCGGGGTTCCAGGGAAAAAGGAATGAGCAGTTCTTC
. | . | TRBJ2-1 | TRBV6-5 | CASSPQEDSYNEQFF | TGTGCCAGCAGTCCTCAGGAGGACTCCTACAATGAGCAGTTCTTC
. | . | TRBJ1-1 | TRBV18 | CASSPLGSYLNTEAFF | TGTGCCAGCTCACCACTGGGCAGCTATCTGAACACTGAAGCTTTCTTT
. | . | TRBJ2-1 | TRBV7-9 | CASSLMNVEQFF | TGTGCCAGCAGCTTAATGAATGTCGAGCAGTTCTTC
. | . | TRBJ2-7 | TRBV5-1 | CASSPATSESYEQYF | TGCGCCAGCAGCCCTGCGACTTCGGAATCTTACGAGCAGTACTTC
. | . | TRBJ2-1 | TRBV28 | CASSEGGERAYNEQFF | TGTGCCAGCAGTGAGGGGGGGGAGCGGGCCTACAATGAGCAGTTCTTC
. | TRBD1 | TRBJ2-5 | TRBV5-1 | CASTNTGEETQYF | TGCGCCAGCACGAATACAGGGGAAGAGACCCAGTACTTC
. | . | TRBJ1-4 | TRBV2 | CASRMTGGREKLFF | TGTGCCAGCAGGATGACAGGTGGCAGAGAAAAACTGTTTTTT
. | TRBD1 | TRBJ1-5 | TRBV18 | CASSHGQGLLEPQHF | TGTGCCAGCTCACACGGACAGGGTCTCTTGGAGCCCCAGCATTTT
. | TRBD2 | TRBJ2-5 | TRBV7-3 | CASSLAPEAGTQETQYF | TGTGCCAGCAGCTTAGCCCCCGAAGCGGGAACACAAGAGACCCAGTACTTC
. | TRBD1 | TRBJ1-5 | TRBV19 | CASSSGTGPQPQHF | TGTGCCAGTAGTTCCGGGACAGGGCCTCAGCCCCAGCATTTT
. | . | TRBJ1-5 | TRBV19 | CASSIENKPQHF | TGTGCCAGTAGTATAGAGAACAAGCCCCAGCATTTT
. | . | TRBJ1-1 | TRBV6-4 | CASSEGPGWNTEAFF | TGTGCCAGCAGTGAAGGTCCAGGCTGGAACACTGAAGCTTTCTTT
. | TRBD2 | TRBJ2-5 | TRBV11-2 | CASSLGTSGGALETQYF | TGTGCCAGCAGCTTAGGGACCAGCGGGGGGGCGTTGGAGACCCAGTACTTC
. | . | TRBJ1-3 | TRBV18 | CASSPNIRVSGNTIYF | TGTGCCAGCTCACCTAACATCAGGGTCTCTGGAAACACCATATATTTT
. | . | TRBJ2-3 | TRBV10-3 | CAISVRGAGDTQYF | TGTGCCATCAGCGTAAGGGGGGCGGGGGATACGCAGTATTTT
few | . | TRBJ2-1 | TRBV23-1 | CASSQSTDNEQFF | TGCGCCAGCAGTCAATCGACAGACAATGAGCAGTTCTTC
. | . | TRBJ1-5 | TRBV27 | CASSVAGGSAYQPQHF | TGTGCCAGCAGTGTCGCCGGCGGGTCCGCTTATCAGCCCCAGCATTTT
. | TRBD1 | TRBJ1-2 | TRBV7-2 | CASRQGQGMNYGYTF | TGTGCCAGCAGACAGGGACAGGGAATGAACTATGGCTACACCTTC
. | . | TRBJ2-7 | TRBV7-2 | CASSLGYQYEQYF | TGTGCCAGCAGCTTGGGCTACCAGTACGAGCAGTACTTC
. | TRBD2 | TRBJ2-5 | TRBV28 | CASSRLAGRQETQYF | TGTGCCAGCAGCAGACTAGCTGGTCGGCAAGAGACCCAGTACTTC
. | TRBD1 | TRBJ1-6 | TRBV5-6 | CASKDRADSPLHF | TGTGCCAGCAAGGACAGGGCCGATTCACCCCTCCACTTT
once | . | TRBJ1-2 | TRBV19 | CASRPLVPPRYTF | TGTGCCAGTAGGCCGTTGGTTCCGCCCCGCTACACCTTC
. | TRBD1 | TRBJ2-7 | TRBV10-1 | CASSPVRTGVAEQYF | TGCGCCAGCAGTCCAGTGAGGACAGGGGTTGCCGAGCAGTACTTC
. | . | TRBJ1-5 | TRBV18 | CASSPYRDNQPQHF | TGTGCCAGCTCACCGTACAGGGACAATCAGCCCCAGCATTTT
. | . | TRBJ2-5 | TRBV6-6 | CASSYRRRGEETQYF | TGTGCCAGCAGTTACAGGAGGCGGGGTGAAGAGACCCAGTACTTC
few | . | TRBJ1-3 | TRBV11-2 | CASSFGTYGNTIYF | TGTGCCAGCAGCTTCGGGACATATGGAAACACCATATATTTT